The source of this T cell receptor beta chain is a study of blood T cell repertoires in COVID-19. Background on the study: Sites in the United States, Italy and Spain provided acute and convalescent COVID-19 samples. Nucleic acid was either cDNA or gDNA, and it came from T cells, B-cell-depleted T cells, or PBMCs.

In the original analysis: Reference gene primer amplification gave estimated nucleated cell counts. Produced via immunoSEQ multiplex PCR; TCRdb's table is partial and in-frame only. V and J calls and clone size come straight from that table; D and trimming were deduced from the DNA. The data contain approximately 220,000 clones, roughly 85% of them singletons. This clone is a singleton in its sample. Germline CDR1 and CDR2: MDHEN and SYDVKM. The CDR3 consists of 14 residues. What was sequenced was peripheral blood. This chain connects TRBV28 to TRBJ2-3; weak D call: TRBD2 (7 bases). This TCR derives from a man aged 50 to 60 who had recovered from COVID-19. The chain's CDR3 is CGARGASSTDTQYF. The CDR3 bases are TGTGGAGCCCGGGGGGCCTCCAGCACAGATACGCAGTATTTT.